This T cell receptor beta chain was profiled in a study of OX40 agonist ivuxolimab in advanced cancers. Study as a whole: Prior anti-PD-1, anti-PD-L1 or anti-CTLA-4 therapy did not bar entry, and about 40% had some. Findings of the study overall: Normalized T-cell clonal expansion was also low in a subset of nonresponders.

Here immunoSEQ multiplex PCR was the method, and the copy in TCRdb shows in-frame clones only, minus some. The sample has about 63,000 clones, approximately 91% seen once. On this clone itself: Its antigen remains unknown.

The CDR3 spans 19 residues. Germline V gene sequence: CDR1 LGHNA, CDR2 YSLEER. Trimming cost V 4 bases and J 2 bases; bases outside gene matches: 16. The chain employs TRBV4-3 and TRBJ2-7, with 11 bases identical to TRBD2. The TCR was taken from an adult with an advanced solid tumor such as melanoma, head and neck, liver or kidney cancer. The sample consisted of CD4+ or CD8+ T cells sorted from blood, taken in a trial of the OX40 agonist ivuxolimab. Written as DNA, the CDR3 is TGCGCCAGCAGCCCAACCCTCCCCACTAGCGGGAGATATCCCTACGAGCAGTACTTC. Protein: CASSPTLPTSGRYPYEQYF.